The next 2 T cell receptor beta chains were all read from a single sample in a study of blood T cell repertoires in COVID-19. The method was immunoSEQ multiplex PCR; TCRdb's version includes in-frame clones alone and lacks a portion of them. The sample includes 50,000 to 65,000 clones, about 74% of them seen just once. The sample consisted of peripheral blood. These receptors all come from an elderly woman with acute or convalescent COVID-19.

The chain has TRBV27 and TRBJ2-1, with unresolved D. This CDR3 is 15 amino acids long. Germline V gene data show CDR1 as MNHEY and CDR2 as SMNVEV (reference sequence). V lost 2 bases and J 7 bases, leaving 15 bases between the germline ends. CDR3 in amino acids: CASSLGFSPTNEQFF. CDR3 DNA: TGTGCCAGCAGTTTAGGGTTCTCCCCGACTAATGAGCAGTTCTTC.

This chain joins TRBV2 and TRBJ2-1; D might be TRBD1 (5 bases). Germline CDR1 is SNHLY and CDR2 is FYNNEI. The V end lost 3 bases, the J end lost 2 bases, and 11 bases lay between the germline ends. The CDR3 runs 15 residues. CDR3 region: CASSDSRGPYNEQFF. Written as DNA, the CDR3 is TGTGCCAGCAGTGACAGTAGGGGCCCCTACAATGAGCAGTTCTTC.